This T cell receptor beta chain was documented in a study of blood T cell repertoires in COVID-19. Across the whole study: Collection of acute and convalescent COVID-19 samples took place in the United States, Italy and Spain. T cells, B-cell-depleted T cells, or PBMCs supplied cDNA or gDNA.

This clone was seen once. V gave up 3 bases and J gave up 2 bases; unmatched junction bases: 3. Germline-derived CDR1 and CDR2 are SGHAT and FQNNGV. This CDR3 spans 15 amino acids. The study recruited people aged roughly 18 to 89 years across 20 to 30 US areas. In the source study's methods: Cell counts per sample came from amplifying reference gene primers. The table came from immunoSEQ multiplex PCR; TCRdb's copy has only in-frame clones and leaves some out. Clone size and V and J calls were adopted from that table, with D and trimming inferred from the DNA. The sample includes a few hundred thousand clones, around 89% of them seen just once.

The V and J genes are TRBV11-2 and TRBJ2-2; the match to TRBD2 covers 7 bases. Sequenced input: PBMCs or T cells enriched from blood (not recorded which). This TCR was recovered from a man aged 18 to 29 who had recovered from COVID-19. The CDR3 bases are TGTGCCAGCAGCTTCCAGCGGGGAAACACCGGGGAGCTGTTTTTT. Its translation is CASSFQRGNTGELFF.